This TCR beta chain was profiled in a study of identical twins. This clonotype has more than one count but fewer than ten. TCRdb called the 5' RACE reads again in MiXCR, with one record for every CDR3 protein. This sample has a few hundred thousand distinct CDR3 sequences, with roughly 20% found just once. Germline CDR1 and CDR2: MNHNS and SASEGT. The CDR3 spans 15 residues. The junction had 8 bases not matched to a gene; V was cut back by 5 bases and J by 4 bases. The genes are TRBV6-1 and TRBJ1-1; TRBD1 aligns across 9 bases. Sequences were obtained from naive T cells sorted from blood. The receptor's source is a man between 45 and 60 years old in good health. The CDR3 sequence is CASSLQPGQGTEAFF. CDR3 bases: TGTGCCAGCAGTCTCCAACCGGGACAGGGCACTGAAGCTTTCTTT.